The 5 T cell receptor beta chains presented below share a single source sample, sequenced in a study of T cell changes during pregnancy in multiple sclerosis (dated by TCRdb to between 2017 and 2020). The method was the immunoSEQ multiplex PCR assay. The immuneACCESS repertoire file appears here via TCRdb, limited to in-frame rearrangements. These files lack a portion of the clones; in checked studies, under half of the deficit traces to unresolved V genes, and the cause of the others is not known. The sample records some 95,000 clones, roughly 92% of which are singletons. Together, the top ten hold over 2% of the sample. Sequenced here: peripheral blood, sampled in the first trimester of pregnancy. Receptor source: a female donor with multiple sclerosis, enrolled in a pregnancy study.

CDR3 sequence: CASSVGSGRAPYNEQFF. The CDR3 region has the DNA TGTGCCAGCAGCGTAGGGAGCGGGAGGGCCCCCTACAATGAGCAGTTCTTC. The chain uses TRBV9 and TRBJ2-1, with 10 positions matching TRBD2. Trimming cost V 0 bases and J 2 bases; bases outside gene matches: 5. CDR3 size: 17 residues. Germline V CDR1 and CDR2: SGDLS, YYNGEE.

CDR3 nucleotide sequence: TGCGCCAGCAGCGGTCTACTAGCGGGAGAACCCCCCGTCGAGCAGTACTTC. The encoded protein is CASSGLLAGEPPVEQYF. V gene TRBV5-1 combines with J gene TRBJ2-7, with 11 bases fitting TRBD2. Germline values: CDR1 SGHRS, CDR2 YFSETQ. This CDR3 is 17 amino acids long. The trim removed 4 bases at V and 6 bases at J, leaving 15 bases unmatched.

This sequence joins TRBV4-1 and TRBJ2-5; D is perhaps TRBD2 (6 bases). V was cut by 3 bases and J by 5 bases, with 13 bases left in between. Germline V gives CDR1 MGHRA, CDR2 YSYEKL. The CDR3 sequence is 14 residues long. CDR3 DNA sequence: TGCGCCAGCAGCCACTTCGGGACTCTCGAGACCCAGTACTTC. As protein: CASSHFGTLETQYF.

In its sample, this clone was seen a few times. The chain joins TRBV7-2 to TRBJ1-3; tentative D call: TRBD1 (6 bases). Looked up from germline, CDR1 is SGHTA and CDR2 is FQGNSA. This CDR3 has 17 amino acids. Trimming shortened V by 1 base and J by 0 bases, and 13 bases separated the two germline ends. The CDR3 loop reads CASSLVGAPHSGNTIYF. CDR3 coding DNA: TGTGCCAGCAGCTTAGTGGGGGCCCCTCACTCTGGAAACACCATATATTTT.

This clone was seen once. V gene TRBV6-1 combines with J gene TRBJ1-4, with D possibly being TRBD1 (5 bases). The CDR3 has 12 amino acids. V was trimmed by 4 bases and J by 10 bases, leaving 10 bases between them. The V gene's germline CDR1 is MNHNS and CDR2 SASEGT. The CDR3 spells CASSGGARKLFF. The DNA of the CDR3 is TGTGCCAGCAGTGGGGGCGCCAGAAAACTGTTTTTT.